Each of the 27 T cell receptor beta chains below was sequenced from the same sample in a study of blood T cell repertoires in COVID-19. Clones were read by immunoSEQ multiplex PCR, and TCRdb kept only the in-frame ones, dropping some. This table has roughly 78,000 clones, approximately 90% appearing once. Sequenced sample: peripheral blood. The receptors originated from a man aged 55 to 69 with acute or convalescent COVID-19.

V gene TRBV6-1 combines with J gene TRBJ1-3; unclear D gene. V was trimmed by 1 base and J by 0 bases, leaving 7 bases between them. Germline loops: CDR1 MNHNS, CDR2 SASEGT. CDR3 length: 15 amino acids. In nucleotides, the CDR3 is TGTGCCAGCAGTGAAGTTCAATTCTCTGGAAACACCATATATTTT. This sequence encodes CASSEVQFSGNTIYF.

In this sample, this clone turned up once. The chain uses TRBV5-1 and TRBJ2-2, with 10 bases identical to TRBD2. Germline V gene sequence: CDR1 SGHRS, CDR2 YFSETQ. With 0 bases clipped from V and 5 bases from J, the junction kept 7 bases outside the gene matches. This CDR3 is built from 17 residues. As DNA, the CDR3 is TGCGCCAGCAGCTTGGGTGGACTAGCGGTGAGAACCGGGGAGCTGTTTTTT. Protein: CASSLGGLAVRTGELFF.

Only one count was recorded for this clone. The chain has TRBV9 and TRBJ1-6; the D gene is possibly TRBD1 (5 bases). Germline CDR1 is SGDLS and CDR2 is YYNGEE. Trimming pared 2 bases from V and 7 bases from J, leaving 13 bases between. The CDR3 sequence is 15 residues long. The CDR3 DNA is TGTGCCAGCAGCGTGTCTATGACAGACAATTCACCCCTCCACTTT. This encodes CASSVSMTDNSPLHF. Drawing the rest from reference TRBV9 and TRBJ1-6, the complete variable domain is DSGVTQTPKHLITATGQRVTLRCSPRSGDLSVYWYQQSLDQGLQFLIQYYNGEERAKGNILERFSAQQFPDLHSELNLSSLELGDSALYFCASSVSMTDNSPLHFGNGTRLTVT.

The chain combines TRBV19 with TRBJ2-3; unclear D gene. Trimming left V 3 bases short and J 4 bases short, with 11 bases between. The CDR3 has 14 amino acids. The germline CDR1 and CDR2 sequences are LNHDA and SQIVND (reference sequence). CDR3 nucleotides: TGTGCCAGTAGTATTAGTCCTGCCGCAGATACGCAGTATTTT. Amino acid sequence: CASSISPAADTQYF.

CDR3 in amino acids: CASSVGTGLAGEDNEQFF. DNA for the CDR3: TGTGCCAGCAGCGTAGGCACAGGTCTAGCGGGAGAGGACAATGAGCAGTTCTTC. This chain uses TRBV9 with TRBJ2-1, with 10 positions matching TRBD2. This CDR3 is 18 amino acids long. The trim removed 0 bases at V and 5 bases at J, leaving 11 bases unmatched. CDR1 is SGDLS, CDR2 YYNGEE, per germline.

The chain is built from TRBV7-9 and TRBJ2-1; D not certain. V lost 5 bases to trimming and J lost 5 bases, with 4 bases between them. The CDR3 loop spans 11 amino acids. Germline values: CDR1 SEHNR, CDR2 FQNEAQ (reference sequence). DNA of the CDR3: TGTGCCAGCAGCCAGGACAATGAGCAGTTCTTC. Protein: CASSQDNEQFF.

This clone was found a few times. V is TRBV19 and J is TRBJ1-1; 8 bases agree with TRBD1. CDR3 length: 13 amino acids. V was pared by 6 bases and J by 2 bases, with 2 bases of the junction left unmatched. CDR1 and CDR2 (germline): LNHDA, SQIVND (reference sequence). The CDR3 nucleotides are TGTGCCAGTAGCGGACAGGGCAACACTGAAGCTTTCTTT. Its translation is CASSGQGNTEAFF.

The rearrangement uses TRBV12-3 or TRBV12-4 and TRBJ2-7, with D possibly matching TRBD2 (6 bases). The CDR3 spans 13 residues. Trimming left V 4 bases short and J 1 base short, with 8 bases between. DNA of the CDR3: TGTGCCAGCAGTTCGGGACTGTCCTACGAGCAGTACTTC. Translation: CASSSGLSYEQYF.

The chain uses TRBV7-3 and TRBJ1-2; 8 bases are a match to TRBD1. The V and J ends lost 4 bases and 8 bases, in that order; junction bases with no gene match: 6. Per the germline V gene, CDR1 is SGHTA and CDR2 is FQGTGA. CDR3 length: 13 residues. The CDR3, as DNA: TGTGCCAGCAGCTATGACAGGGGCTCGGGCTACACCTTC. Protein: CASSYDRGSGYTF.

The chain has TRBV7-2 and TRBJ2-2, with 12 nucleotides matching TRBD2. The CDR3 extends over 17 amino acids. Germline V gene lookup returns CDR1 SGHTA and CDR2 FQGNSA. V dropped 4 bases and J dropped 3; count of bases not matched to a gene: 6. The CDR3, as DNA: TGTGCCAGCAGCTACCTAGCGGGAGGGCCAGACACCGGGGAGCTGTTTTTT. Amino acid sequence: CASSYLAGGPDTGELFF.

V gene TRBV6-2 or TRBV6-3 combines with J gene TRBJ2-5, with TRBD2 as a possible D gene (6 bases). Germline V CDR1 and CDR2: MNHEY, SVGEGT. The CDR3 has 15 amino acids. V gave up 1 base and J gave up 4 bases, with 13 bases separating them. In nucleotides, the CDR3 is TGTGCCAGCAGTTACTTGGCGGGATATCTAGAGACCCAGTACTTC. Translated, it gives CASSYLAGYLETQYF.

V is TRBV10-2 and J is TRBJ1-2, with a possible D match to TRBD1 (6 bases). In germline, CDR1 is WSHSY, CDR2 SAAADI. Trimming removed 6 bases from V and 0 bases from J, with 11 bases in between. The CDR3 is made up of 14 amino acids. The CDR3 here is CASSQGKSNYGYTF. CDR3 bases: TGCGCCAGCAGCCAGGGGAAATCTAACTATGGCTACACCTTC.

The chain has TRBV5-1 and TRBJ2-7; 9 positions match TRBD2. This CDR3 is 16 amino acids long. CDR1 is SGHRS and CDR2 is YFSETQ in the germline V gene. Trimming removed 4 bases from V and 6 bases from J; junction bases left unmatched: 14. In DNA, the CDR3 is TGCGCCAGCAGCACCCAACCAGCGGGAGGTTCTGGCGAGCAGTACTTC. This translates into CASSTQPAGGSGEQYF.

This chain links TRBV6-5 with TRBJ2-3; 9 bases agree with TRBD2. CDR1 and CDR2 (germline): MNHEY, SVGAGI. The CDR3 sequence is 16 residues long. The V and J ends lost 2 bases and 1 base, in that order; junction bases with no gene match: 4. The CDR3 sequence is CASSYTRLAGTDTQYF. The CDR3 coding sequence is TGTGCCAGCAGTTACACCCGACTAGCGGGCACAGATACGCAGTATTTT.

This chain connects TRBV3-1 (or the pseudogene TRBV3-2) to TRBJ1-5; 9 positions match TRBD1. The V gene's germline CDR1 is LGHDT and CDR2 YNNKEL (reference sequence). The CDR3 is made up of 15 amino acids. The trim removed 4 bases at V and 6 bases at J, leaving 7 bases unmatched. For the CDR3, the DNA is TGTGCCAGCAGCCCTACAGGGGGCTCGAGTCAGCCCCAGCATTTT. Translated, it gives CASSPTGGSSQPQHF.

CDR3 nucleotide sequence: TGTGCCAGCAGTGACCATCGGACTAGCGGCACCGGGGAGCTGTTTTTT. This gives the protein CASSDHRTSGTGELFF. The chain combines TRBV2 with TRBJ2-2, with TRBD2 matching 10 bases. Germline values: CDR1 SNHLY, CDR2 FYNNEI. There are 16 residues in the CDR3. Trimming at V came to 3 bases and at J to 4 bases, leaving 5 bases not matched to a gene. The full variable domain, rest sourced from reference TRBV2 and TRBJ2-2, is EPEVTQTPSHQVTQMGQEVILRCVPISNHLYFYWYRQILGQKVEFLVSFYNNEISEKSEIFDDQFSVERPDGSNFTLKIRSTKLEDSAMYFCASSDHRTSGTGELFFGEGSRLTVL.

CDR3 sequence (DNA): TGTGCCTGGAGTCCCCGGGGACTCGAAAAACTGTTTTTT. Its translation is CAWSPRGLEKLFF. V is TRBV30 and J is TRBJ1-4; TRBD1 is a possible D gene (5 bases). V lost 2 bases, J lost 8 bases, and 12 bases lay in between. CDR3 length: 13 residues. Germline CDR1 GTSNPN, CDR2 SVGIG (reference sequence).

The sample holds one count of this clone. V usage is TRBV7-3 and J usage is TRBJ2-3, with 10 bases matching TRBD2. Germline V gene lookup returns CDR1 SGHTA and CDR2 FQGTGA. The CDR3 runs to 15 residues. The V gene end was trimmed by 5 bases and the J gene end by 3 bases; junction bases not matched to a gene: 5. The CDR3 bases are TGTGCCAGCAGCCAACTAGCGGGAAGGACAGATACGCAGTATTTT. Translation: CASSQLAGRTDTQYF.

The rearrangement links TRBV6-4 to TRBJ2-1; D perhaps matches TRBD1 (6 bases). This CDR3 region has 14 residues. The V end lost 6 bases, the J end lost 3 bases, and 12 bases lay between the germline ends. Germline V lookup: CDR1 MRHNA, CDR2 SNTAGT. CDR3: CASSQGLYYNEQFF. CDR3 bases: TGTGCCAGCAGCCAGGGGCTTTACTACAATGAGCAGTTCTTC.

V gene TRBV13 combines with J gene TRBJ2-5, with D possibly TRBD2 on 7 matching bases. V shed 6 bases and J shed 4 bases, with 12 bases lying between them. CDR1 is PRHDT and CDR2 is FYEKMQ in the germline V gene (reference sequence). There are 13 residues in the CDR3. The CDR3 DNA sequence: TGTGCCAGCAGTCGGGGGGCCTTAGAGACCCAGTACTTC. The encoded protein is CASSRGALETQYF.

The chain uses TRBV2 and TRBJ1-3; D is perhaps TRBD1 (6 bases). Trimming stripped 8 bases from V and 3 bases from J, with 20 bases between. The CDR3 totals 16 residues. Germline CDR1 reads SNHLY; CDR2 reads FYNNEI. The CDR3: CASQSSTGLYGNTIYF. CDR3 bases: TGTGCCAGCCAGTCTTCAACAGGGTTATATGGAAACACCATATATTTT.

The J gene is TRBJ1-3, the V gene TRBV19; 10 bases are shared with TRBD1. Germline V gives CDR1 LNHDA, CDR2 SQIVND (reference sequence). V gave up 6 bases and J gave up 1 base; unmatched junction bases: 3. This CDR3 spans 15 amino acids. This CDR3 is CASRRQGASGNTIYF. The CDR3 DNA follows: TGTGCCAGTAGGAGACAGGGGGCATCTGGAAACACCATATATTTT.

This chain joins TRBV4-2 and TRBJ1-6; 9 bases align to TRBD1. The CDR3 length is 16 residues. Germline assignment: CDR1 LGHNA and CDR2 YNFKEQ. V was pared by 0 bases and J by 6 bases, with 3 bases of the junction left unmatched. The DNA of the CDR3 is TGTGCCAGCAGCCAAGAGGGGACAGGGATTAATTCACCCCTCCACTTT. Its translation: CASSQEGTGINSPLHF.

The chain carries TRBV7-6 and TRBJ1-1, with 7 bases identical to TRBD1. The CDR3 is 15 amino acids. The J segment lost 7 bases and the V segment lost 3 bases, leaving 11 bases of the junction unmatched. Germline loops: CDR1 SGHVS, CDR2 FNYEAQ. The CDR3 is CASSLVEGQRIEAFF. CDR3 DNA: TGTGCCAGCAGCTTGGTTGAGGGACAGAGGATTGAAGCTTTCTTT. Full variable domain (missing parts from reference TRBV7-6 and TRBJ1-1): GAGVSQSPRYKVTKRGQDVALRCDPISGHVSLYWYRQALGQGPEFLTYFNYEAQQDKSGLPNDRFSAERPEGSISTLTIQRTEQRDSAMYRCASSLVEGQRIEAFFGQGTRLTVV.

This chain links TRBV5-1 with TRBJ2-1; TRBD2 agrees at 14 bases. Germline values: CDR1 SGHRS, CDR2 YFSETQ. CDR3 length equals 16 residues. The trim removed 3 bases at V and 8 bases at J, leaving 7 bases unmatched. This chain's CDR3 is CASSSTSGGAGDEQFF. In nucleotides, the CDR3 is TGCGCCAGCAGCTCGACTAGCGGGGGGGCCGGCGATGAGCAGTTCTTC.

Concerning this clone itself: The junction does not match germline at one end; this may be a read error. The chain is built from TRBV5-1 and TRBJ2-5, with D possibly matching TRBD1 (5 bases). Germline assignment: CDR1 SGHRS and CDR2 YFSETQ. The CDR3 loop spans 14 amino acids. The DNA of the CDR3 is TGCGCCAGCAGCTCCTCAGGGTACCAAGGGACCCAGTACTTC. Encoded protein: CASSSSGYQGTQYF. Full variable domain (outside the CDR3, taken from reference TRBV5-1 and TRBJ2-5): KAGVTQTPRYLIKTRGQQVTLSCSPISGHRSVSWYQQTPGQGLQFLFEYFSETQRNKGNFPGRFSGRQFSNSRSEMNVSTLELGDSALYLCASSSSGYQGTQYFGPGTRLLVL.

This clone has more than one count but fewer than ten. This rearrangement joins TRBV19 to TRBJ2-7; perhaps TRBD1 as D (5 bases). The CDR3 runs to 13 residues. Germline V gene lookup returns CDR1 LNHDA and CDR2 SQIVND (reference sequence). V was clipped by 4 bases and J by 3 bases, with 10 bases between them. The CDR3 bases are TGTGCCAGTAGTACCCAAACAGGCTACGAGCAGTACTTC. This sequence encodes CASSTQTGYEQYF.